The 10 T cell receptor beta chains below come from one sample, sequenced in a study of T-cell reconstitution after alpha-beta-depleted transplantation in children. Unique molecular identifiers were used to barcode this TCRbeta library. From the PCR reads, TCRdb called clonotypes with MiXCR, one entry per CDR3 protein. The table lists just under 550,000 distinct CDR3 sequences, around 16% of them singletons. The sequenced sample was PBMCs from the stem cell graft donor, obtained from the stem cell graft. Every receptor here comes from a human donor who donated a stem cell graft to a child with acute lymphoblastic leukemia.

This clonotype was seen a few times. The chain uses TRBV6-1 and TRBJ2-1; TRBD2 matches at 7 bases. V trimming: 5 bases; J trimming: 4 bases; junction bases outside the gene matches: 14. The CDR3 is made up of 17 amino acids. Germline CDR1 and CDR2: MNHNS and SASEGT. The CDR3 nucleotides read TGTGCCAGCAGTCGCCCTAGCGGAGGAGCATCTTACAATGAGCAGTTCTTC. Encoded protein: CASSRPSGGASYNEQFF.

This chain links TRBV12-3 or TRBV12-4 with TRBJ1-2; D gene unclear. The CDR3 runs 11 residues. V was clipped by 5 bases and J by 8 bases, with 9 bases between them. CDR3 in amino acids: CASSPLEGYTF. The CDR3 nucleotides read TGTGCCAGCAGTCCCCTTGAGGGCTACACCTTC.

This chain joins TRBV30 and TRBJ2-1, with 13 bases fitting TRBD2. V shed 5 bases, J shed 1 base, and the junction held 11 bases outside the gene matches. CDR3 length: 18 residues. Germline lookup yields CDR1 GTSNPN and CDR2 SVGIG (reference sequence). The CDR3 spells CAWGGLAGEGRSYNEQFF. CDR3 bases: TGTGCCTGGGGAGGACTAGCGGGGGAGGGTAGGTCCTACAATGAGCAGTTCTTC.

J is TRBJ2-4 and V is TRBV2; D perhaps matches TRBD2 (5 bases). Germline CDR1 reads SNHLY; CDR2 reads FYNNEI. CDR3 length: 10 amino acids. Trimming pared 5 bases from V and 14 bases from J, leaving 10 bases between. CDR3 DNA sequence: TGTGCCAGCAGTCGGGAATGGAAGTACTTC. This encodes CASSREWKYF.

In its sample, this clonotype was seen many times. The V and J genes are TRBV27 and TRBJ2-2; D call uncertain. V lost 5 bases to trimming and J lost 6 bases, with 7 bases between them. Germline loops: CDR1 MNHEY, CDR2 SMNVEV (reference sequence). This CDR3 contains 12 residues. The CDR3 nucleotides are TGTGCCAGCAGTCCGAGGTCCGGGGAGCTGTTTTTT. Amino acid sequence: CASSPRSGELFF.

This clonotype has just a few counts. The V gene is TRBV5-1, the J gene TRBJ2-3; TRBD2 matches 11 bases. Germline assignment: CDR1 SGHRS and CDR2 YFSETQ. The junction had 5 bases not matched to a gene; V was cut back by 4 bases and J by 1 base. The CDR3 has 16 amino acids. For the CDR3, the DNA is TGCGCCAGCAGCGTCGGACTAGCGGGCCGCACAGATACGCAGTATTTT. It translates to CASSVGLAGRTDTQYF.

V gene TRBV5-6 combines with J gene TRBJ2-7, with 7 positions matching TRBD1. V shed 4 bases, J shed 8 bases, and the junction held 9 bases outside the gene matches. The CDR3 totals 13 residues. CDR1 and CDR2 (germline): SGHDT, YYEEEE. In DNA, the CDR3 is TGTGCCAGCAGCCTAGGGACAGCCCCCCAGCAGTACTTC. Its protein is CASSLGTAPQQYF.

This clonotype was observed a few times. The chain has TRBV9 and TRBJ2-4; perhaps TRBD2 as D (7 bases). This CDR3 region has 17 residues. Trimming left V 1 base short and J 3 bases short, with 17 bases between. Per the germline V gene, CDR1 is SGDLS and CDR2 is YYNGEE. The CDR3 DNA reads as TGTGCCAGCAGCGTACTGCCGGGGGCGGGAGTCAAAAACATTCAGTACTTC. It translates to CASSVLPGAGVKNIQYF.

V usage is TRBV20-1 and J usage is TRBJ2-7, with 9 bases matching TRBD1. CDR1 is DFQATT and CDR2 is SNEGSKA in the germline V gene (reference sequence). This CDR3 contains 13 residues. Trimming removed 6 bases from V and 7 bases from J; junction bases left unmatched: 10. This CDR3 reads CSASGTGTWEQYF. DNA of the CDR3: TGCAGTGCCTCCGGGACAGGGACGTGGGAGCAGTACTTC.

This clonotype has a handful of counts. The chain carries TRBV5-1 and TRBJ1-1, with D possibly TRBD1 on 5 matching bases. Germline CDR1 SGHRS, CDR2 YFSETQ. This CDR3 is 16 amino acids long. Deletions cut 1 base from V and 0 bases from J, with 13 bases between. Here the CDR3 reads CASSLNGAGMNTEAFF. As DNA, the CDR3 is TGCGCCAGCAGCTTGAATGGGGCGGGAATGAACACTGAAGCTTTCTTT.